Each of the 23 T cell receptor beta chains below was sequenced from the same sample in a study of control samples from healthy donors and cancer patients (dated by TCRdb to the early 2020s). The library was produced with the immunoSEQ multiplex PCR assay. TCRdb took this table from immuneACCESS and kept in-frame rearrangements with V and J called. Such tables lack part of the clones; where checked against another copy, unresolved V genes explain under half of the gap, and the rest is unexplained. This sample has tens of thousands of clones in its table, and about 81% of those were observed once. Together, the top ten hold about 36% of the sample. Sequencing was done on a sample of PBMCs. Source of these receptors: a man between 65 and 85 years old with lung cancer.

The rearrangement links TRBV18 to TRBJ1-2; no reliable D call. This CDR3 has 14 amino acids. The V end lost 3 bases, the J end lost 8 bases, and 16 bases lay between the germline ends. CDR1 and CDR2 from the germline V gene are KGHSH and LQKENI. The CDR3, as DNA: TGTGCCAGCTCACCCCTCGGGCCCTGGGAGGGCTACACCTTC. Translation: CASSPLGPWEGYTF.

The rearrangement uses TRBV18 and TRBJ2-1; D gene unclear. V was clipped by 2 bases and J by 7 bases, with 12 bases between them. The V gene's germline CDR1 is KGHSH and CDR2 LQKENI. This CDR3 contains 14 residues. The CDR3: CASSPSGSWNEQFF. The CDR3 bases are TGTGCCAGCTCACCATCAGGTTCCTGGAATGAGCAGTTCTTC. Combining the CDR3 with reference TRBV18 and TRBJ2-1 gives the whole variable domain NAGVMQNPRHLVRRRGQEARLRCSPMKGHSHVYWYRQLPEEGLKFMVYLQKENIIDESGMPKERFSAEFPKEGPSILRIQQVVRGDSAAYFCASSPSGSWNEQFFGPGTRLTVL.

The genes are TRBV6-1 and TRBJ1-4, with a possible D match to TRBD1 (6 bases). The CDR3 contains 19 residues. V was cut by 0 bases and J by 2 bases, with 19 bases left in between. Germline CDR1 reads MNHNS; CDR2 reads SASEGT. CDR3 coding DNA: TGTGCCAGCAGTGAAGCACCGGGGGCGGCCATGGTTACTAATGAAAAACTGTTTTTT. This translates into CASSEAPGAAMVTNEKLFF.

The chain carries TRBV10-3 and TRBJ1-2; D remains ambiguous. The CDR3 is made up of 14 amino acids. V was pared by 3 bases and J by 8 bases, with 16 bases between. Germline lookup yields CDR1 ENHRY and CDR2 SYGVKD. The CDR3: CAISDRVLLRGYTF. In DNA form, the CDR3 reads TGTGCCATCAGTGATCGGGTATTGCTCCGGGGCTACACCTTC.

The rearrangement joins TRBV6-5 to TRBJ2-7, with TRBD1 matching over 11 bases. The germline gives CDR1 MNHEY, CDR2 SVGAGI. Trimming at V came to 5 bases and at J to 3 bases, leaving 6 bases not matched to a gene. The CDR3 runs 15 residues. The CDR3: CASSNPGQGGYEQYF. DNA of the CDR3: TGTGCCAGCAGTAATCCGGGACAGGGGGGCTACGAGCAGTACTTC.

Points on this clone: An end of the junction differs from the germline gene, which may be a read error. This chain connects TRBV18 to TRBJ1-3, with D perhaps matching TRBD1 (5 bases). The V gene's germline CDR1 is KGHSH and CDR2 LQKENI. CDR3 size: 17 residues. The CDR3: CASSPLATADSGNTIYF. The CDR3 DNA reads as TGTGCCAGCTCGCCACTCGCGACAGCAGATTCTGGAAACACCATATATTTT.

The rearrangement joins TRBV7-2 to TRBJ1-2; D may be TRBD1 (5 bases). The CDR3 is 12 residues long. Germline CDR1 SGHTA, CDR2 FQGNSA. V was trimmed by 3 bases and J by 5 bases, leaving 7 bases between them. CDR3 region: CASSFGGYGYTF. The CDR3 DNA follows: TGTGCCAGCAGCTTTGGGGGGTATGGCTACACCTTC.

The chain employs TRBV6-5 and TRBJ1-5, with a weak D call TRBD1 (6 bases). This CDR3 is 13 amino acids long. The V gene lost 6 bases and the J gene lost 3 bases, with 9 bases spanning the gap. From germline, CDR1 is MNHEY and CDR2 SVGAGI. The CDR3 DNA reads as TGTGCCAGCAGATGGGACAACAATCAGCCCCAGCATTTT. Amino acids: CASRWDNNQPQHF.

The chain employs TRBV5-5 and TRBJ2-3, with D perhaps TRBD1 or TRBD2 (5 bases each). Germline lookup yields CDR1 SGHKS and CDR2 YYEKEE (reference sequence). The CDR3 runs to 12 residues. V dropped 0 bases and J dropped 9 bases, with 8 bases sitting between them. The CDR3 reads CASSLERDTQYF. The DNA of the CDR3 is TGTGCCAGCAGCTTGGAAAGGGACACGCAGTATTTT.

This rearrangement joins TRBV5-4 to TRBJ2-1; D perhaps matches TRBD2 (5 bases). This CDR3 is built from 16 residues. V lost 0 bases to trimming and J lost 0 bases, with 10 bases between them. CDR1 is SGHNT and CDR2 is YYREEE in the germline V gene (reference sequence). CDR3 nucleotide sequence: TGTGCCAGCAGCTTGGCCTCGGGGAGCTCCTACAATGAGCAGTTCTTC. Its translation is CASSLASGSSYNEQFF.

This chain uses TRBV30 with TRBJ1-6, with 8 bases aligning to TRBD1. Germline V gives CDR1 GTSNPN, CDR2 SVGIG (reference sequence). The CDR3 contains 16 residues. The junction had 7 bases not matched to a gene; V was cut back by 5 bases and J by 1 base. This chain's CDR3 is CAWRGQAGSYNSPLHF. DNA for the CDR3: TGTGCCTGGCGGGGACAGGCCGGATCCTATAATTCACCCCTCCACTTT.

The chain employs TRBV19 and TRBJ1-1; D not resolved. V shed 2 bases and J shed 1 base, with 8 bases lying between them. Germline CDR1 and CDR2: LNHDA and SQIVND (reference sequence). The CDR3 is 14 residues long. The CDR3 region is CASSIFPENTEAFF. CDR3 nucleotides: TGTGCCAGTAGTATATTCCCTGAGAACACTGAAGCTTTCTTT.

The chain employs TRBV5-1 and TRBJ1-1; D ambiguous. This CDR3 has 16 residues. The germline V and J ends were trimmed by 0 bases and 0 bases, with 12 bases remaining between them. Germline CDR1 SGHRS, CDR2 YFSETQ. The CDR3 sequence: CASSLGARELNTEAFF. CDR3 DNA: TGCGCCAGCAGCTTGGGGGCTAGGGAATTGAACACTGAAGCTTTCTTT.

This sequence joins TRBV30 and TRBJ2-7; the match to TRBD1 covers 7 bases. V lost 1 base, J lost 1 base, and 4 bases stayed unmatched. The CDR3 loop spans 14 amino acids. Germline assignment: CDR1 GTSNPN and CDR2 SVGIG (reference sequence). The CDR3 coding sequence is TGTGCCTGGAGTGGAGGGACAGTTTCCTACGAGCAGTACTTC. The encoded protein is CAWSGGTVSYEQYF.

CDR3 sequence reads: CASSQQIDSYYGYTF. The CDR3 DNA follows: TGCGCCAGCAGCCAACAAATCGACAGCTACTATGGCTACACCTTC. The V and J genes are TRBV4-1 and TRBJ1-2; a possible D gene is TRBD1 (5 bases). The CDR3 is made up of 15 amino acids. The germline V gene encodes CDR1 MGHRA and CDR2 YSYEKL. Trimming took off 2 bases at V and 3 bases at J, with 13 bases between the two ends.

The chain has TRBV30 and TRBJ2-5, with D tentatively TRBD1 or TRBD2 (6 bases each). V was pared by 3 bases and J by 4 bases, with 9 bases between. The CDR3 contains 12 residues. Germline CDR1 reads GTSNPN; CDR2 reads SVGIG (reference sequence). Here the CDR3 reads CAWREGGETQYF. For the CDR3, the DNA is TGTGCCTGGAGGGAGGGGGGAGAGACCCAGTACTTC.

The chain links TRBV29-1 to TRBJ1-1, with a weak D call TRBD1 (6 bases). The germline V gene encodes CDR1 SQVTM and CDR2 ANQGSEA. This CDR3 is built from 13 residues. V was clipped by 7 bases and J by 0 bases, with 12 bases between them. In DNA form, the CDR3 reads TGCAGCGCGAGGACAGACATGAACACTGAAGCTTTCTTT. It is translated as CSARTDMNTEAFF. The whole variable domain, filled in from reference TRBV29-1 and TRBJ1-1, reads SAVISQKPSRDICQRGTSLTIQCQVDSQVTMMFWYRQQPGQSLTLIATANQGSEATYESGFVIDKFPISRPNLTFSTLTVSNMSPEDSSIYLCSARTDMNTEAFFGQGTRLTVV.

The chain couples TRBV29-1 to TRBJ2-7, with 8 bases aligning to TRBD1. Germline assignment: CDR1 SQVTM and CDR2 ANQGSEA. The CDR3 is 14 amino acids. V shed 6 bases, J shed 2 bases, and the junction held 9 bases outside the gene matches. CDR3 in amino acids: CSVIPGTGAYEQYF. Written as DNA, the CDR3 is TGCAGCGTGATTCCCGGGACAGGAGCCTACGAGCAGTACTTC.

The V gene is TRBV6-5, the J gene TRBJ2-1, with D possibly TRBD2 on 6 matching bases. CDR3 length equals 16 residues. The V end was cut by 4 bases, the J end by 9 bases, with 22 bases between. Germline V CDR1 and CDR2: MNHEY, SVGAGI. The CDR3 DNA reads as TGTGCCAGCAGTTCCCGGGAAGAAACGGGGAGGTTTGAGCAGTTCTTC. Protein: CASSSREETGRFEQFF.

The chain joins TRBV7-8 to TRBJ1-2, with 8 positions matching TRBD1. With V trimmed by 4 bases and J by 6 bases, 13 bases remained unmatched. Germline values: CDR1 SGHVS, CDR2 FQNEAQ. The CDR3 totals 16 residues. The CDR3 region has the DNA TGTGCCAGCAGCTCTCTGGACAGGGATAAATTGAATGGCTACACCTTC. It encodes CASSSLDRDKLNGYTF.

The rearrangement uses TRBV19 and TRBJ2-3; a weak D match, TRBD2 (5 bases). Germline V gene sequence: CDR1 LNHDA, CDR2 SQIVND (reference sequence). V dropped 7 bases and J dropped 1 base, with 15 bases sitting between them. This CDR3 is built from 15 residues. Written as DNA, the CDR3 is TGTGCCAGTAATGAGGGCAGCCAGGGCACAGATACGCAGTATTTT. Its protein is CASNEGSQGTDTQYF.

This clone was found a few times. The V call is TRBV7-9, the J call TRBJ1-6; unclear D gene. CDR1 is SEHNR, CDR2 FQNEAQ, per germline (reference sequence). CDR3 length equals 15 residues. The V gene lost 5 bases and the J gene lost 7 bases, with 15 bases spanning the gap. The CDR3 spells CASSPSEVVNSPLHF. The CDR3 bases are TGTGCCAGCAGCCCGAGCGAGGTGGTAAATTCACCCCTCCACTTT.

V usage is TRBV9 and J usage is TRBJ1-6; no firm D call. Trimming took 0 bases from V and 7 from J, leaving 8 bases between them. Germline-derived CDR1 and CDR2 are SGDLS and YYNGEE. The CDR3 extends over 14 amino acids. CDR3 residues: CASSVEVGNSPLHF. The CDR3 bases are TGTGCCAGCAGCGTAGAGGTTGGGAATTCACCCCTCCACTTT.